This TCR beta chain was retrieved from a study of shared clonotypes between healthy human individuals. Study overall: Each donor contributed plates that comprised three CD4 naive, three CD4 memory, two CD8 naive and one CD8 memory.

As defined, naive CD8 cells were CD45RO-negative and positively selected for CCR7, with terminally differentiated effector memory CD45RA+ cells excluded. CDR1 is KGHSH, CDR2 LQKENI, per germline. There are 13 residues in the CDR3. V lost 0 bases and J lost 3, with 6 bases in between. Study-level findings and limits: Non-shared clonotypes showed lower generation probabilities than clonotypes common to all four donors. Donor clonotype sharing was expected to depend on sequencing depth.

This table comes from immunoSEQ multiplex PCR, and its TCRdb copy is limited to in-frame clones, with some not included. The data show fewer than 850,000 clones, approximately 97% seen once. Regarding this clone: What it binds is not known. The same CDR3 arises from other DNA sequences in this sample as well.

Sequencing was performed on naive CD8+ T cells sorted from blood. The chain links TRBV18 to TRBJ2-7; D not certain. The receptor comes from a man aged 25 to 40 in good health. CDR3 residues: CASSPPDGYEQYF. The CDR3 DNA reads TGTGCCAGCTCACCACCCGACGGCTACGAGCAGTACTTC. The full variable domain, rest sourced from reference TRBV18 and TRBJ2-7, is NAGVMQNPRHLVRRRGQEARLRCSPMKGHSHVYWYRQLPEEGLKFMVYLQKENIIDESGMPKERFSAEFPKEGPSILRIQQVVRGDSAAYFCASSPPDGYEQYFGPGTRLTVT.